This T cell receptor (beta chain) originates from a study of blood T cell repertoires in COVID-19. CDR3 size: 17 residues. After removal of 3 bases from V and 4 bases from J, the junction contained 9 bases not matched to a gene. The germline gives CDR1 SEHNR, CDR2 FQNEAQ (reference sequence). This table comes from immunoSEQ multiplex PCR, and its TCRdb copy is limited to in-frame clones, with some not included. The sample has a few hundred thousand clones, 70% to 90% seen once; the top ten hold approximately 3%. Sequencing used peripheral blood. The V gene is TRBV7-9, the J gene TRBJ1-3; 10 positions agree with TRBD1. This receptor was identified in a woman between 25 and 40 years old with active or convalescent COVID-19. The CDR3 DNA sequence: TGTGCCAGCAGCTTTCCTACCGGGACAGGGGTCGGAAACACCATATATTTT. Translated: CASSFPTGTGVGNTIYF.